The rows below give T cell receptor beta chains drawn from one sample of a study. TCRdb called the 5' RACE reads again in MiXCR, with one record for every CDR3 protein. The sample includes about 62,000 distinct CDR3 sequences, around 30% of them seen just once. The specimen was tumor-infiltrating naive CD4+ T cells sorted from the breast tumor. Source of these receptors: a female donor with breast cancer. Each CDR3 is given with its conserved first and last residue. A D gene is named only where the DNA matches it firmly. Part of the rows lack a size; the others show once, few, many or a class for expanded clones.

d_call	j_call	clone_size	v_call	cdr3_nt	cdr3_aa
NA	TRBJ2-5	medium-sized	TRBV7-2	TGTGCCAGCAGCTGGGGACAAGAGACCCAGTACTTC	CASSWGQETQYF
NA	TRBJ1-6	few	TRBV12-3/TRBV12-4	TGTGCCAGCAGTTTAGTGGGAAATTCACCCCTCCACTTT	CASSLVGNSPLHF
TRBD1	TRBJ2-5	NA	TRBV29-1	TGCAGCGTGGATCCCACAGGGGGCAGGGAGACCCAGTACTTC	CSVDPTGGRETQYF
NA	TRBJ1-1	once	TRBV15	TGTGCCACCAGAATGGGACACCACTCCACTGAAGCTTTCTTT	CATRMGHHSTEAFF
TRBD2	TRBJ2-1	few	TRBV6-1	TGTGCCAGCAGTGTGCAGTCTAGCGGGGCCTACAATGAGCAGTTCTTC	CASSVQSSGAYNEQFF
TRBD2	TRBJ2-3	NA	TRBV27	TGTGCCAGCAGTTCGGGGACTATCCGCACAGATACGCAGTATTTT	CASSSGTIRTDTQYF
TRBD1	TRBJ2-5	few	TRBV20-1	TGCAGTGCTAGAGACTTAAAAACTAGAGGGACAGGGAAAGAGACCCAGTACTTC	CSARDLKTRGTGKETQYF
NA	TRBJ2-1	NA	TRBV4-2	TGTGCCAGCAGCCAATGGCTAGCCCTGGGGAATGAGCAGGTCTTC	CASSQWLALGNEQVF
TRBD1	TRBJ1-2	many	TRBV6-1	TGTGCCAGCAGTGGGGACAGAGACTATGGCTACACCTTC	CASSGDRDYGYTF
NA	TRBJ1-2	NA	TRBV9	TGTGCCAGCAGCGAGTCACAGGGCGCGTATGGCTACACCTTC	CASSESQGAYGYTF
NA	TRBJ1-1	few	TRBV15	TGTGCCACTGGCTCTGGGACAAGATTTAAATCCGACACTGAAGCTTTCTTT	CATGSGTRFKSDTEAFF
NA	TRBJ1-6	NA	TRBV6-5	TGTACCAGCAGGGACAACGCCGGAAATTCACCCCTCCACTTT	CTSRDNAGNSPLHF
NA	TRBJ1-2	few	TRBV21-1	TGTGCCAGCAGCAAAATGGGGACAGGGCTAAACTATGGCTACACCTTC	CASSKMGTGLNYGYTF
NA	TRBJ1-5	NA	TRBV6-5	TGTGCCAGCAGCCCTTTCTACCGGGGAGTGGTCGATCAGCCCCAGCATTTT	CASSPFYRGVVDQPQHF
NA	TRBJ2-2	NA	TRBV18	TGTGCCAGCTCACCACTAGGGCCCGGGGAGCTGTTTTTT	CASSPLGPGELFF
NA	TRBJ1-6	many	TRBV20-1	TGCAGTGCTAAACCGGTCAGGGGAAATTCACCCCTCCACTTT	CSAKPVRGNSPLHF
TRBD1	TRBJ1-6	few	TRBV28	TGTGCCAGCAGCCCCTTTGAGGGGACAGGGCTTTCACCCCTCCACTTT	CASSPFEGTGLSPLHF
NA	TRBJ1-1	many	TRBV5-6	TGTGCCAGCACCTTGACGGGGCCTGGCACTGAAGCTTTCTTT	CASTLTGPGTEAFF
TRBD1	TRBJ1-1	few	TRBV20-1	TGCAGTGCACCAATCGGGACAGAAACTGAAGCTTTCTTT	CSAPIGTETEAFF
NA	TRBJ1-3	NA	TRBV6-1	TGTGCCTGCGGCGACCGTAGCTCTGGAAACACCATATATTTT	CACGDRSSGNTIYF
NA	TRBJ2-2	NA	TRBV5-1	TGCACCAGCAGCGGAACAGGGAACACCGGGGAGCTGTTTTTT	CTSSGTGNTGELFF
NA	TRBJ2-7	NA	TRBV20-1	TGCAGTGCTAGAGATAGAGGGGGGGCCCCATCCTACGAGCAGTACTTC	CSARDRGGAPSYEQYF
NA	TRBJ2-1	many	TRBV20-1	TGCAGTGCCCTCCGGGACCTCAATGAGCAGTTCTTC	CSALRDLNEQFF
NA	TRBJ2-7	many	TRBV4-1	TGCGCCAGCAGCCAGGAAAATTTGGGACTTACCAAAGCGGCGAGCGAGCAGTACTTC	CASSQENLGLTKAASEQYF
TRBD2	TRBJ2-1	NA	TRBV20-1	TGCAGTGCTAGTCGAGACGGGAGGGTGGGGAATGAGCAGTTCTTC	CSASRDGRVGNEQFF
TRBD1	TRBJ1-1	NA	TRBV6-6	TGTGCCAGCAGTTACCCGGGACAGCGGAACACTGAAGCTTTCTTT	CASSYPGQRNTEAFF
TRBD2	TRBJ2-1	NA	TRBV10-1	TGCGCCAGCAGTAATACACTAGCGGGAGCCTCTAACAATGAGCAGTTCTTC	CASSNTLAGASNNEQFF
NA	TRBJ1-4	NA	TRBV5-1	TGCGCCAGCACCCTAAACCCGGATACCTTTAATGAAAAACCGTTTTTT	CASTLNPDTFNEKPFF
TRBD1	TRBJ2-1	NA	TRBV29-1	TGCAGCGTTGATAGGACAGGGTTCTACAATGAGCAGTTCTTC	CSVDRTGFYNEQFF
NA	TRBJ2-3	NA	TRBV12-3/TRBV12-4	TGTGCCAGCAGTAAACGACTAGGGGCCCCCACAGATACGCAGTATTTT	CASSKRLGAPTDTQYF
TRBD1	TRBJ1-2	NA	TRBV9	TGTGCCAGCAGCCCCGGGGGACAGGGTAACTATGGCTACACCTTC	CASSPGGQGNYGYTF
NA	TRBJ2-7	many	TRBV5-1	TGCGCCAGCAGCTTGGTCGGCGGGCGCTCCTACGAGCAGTACTTC	CASSLVGGRSYEQYF
TRBD1	TRBJ2-3	NA	TRBV18	TGTGCCAGCTCAGCGACAGGGGGCCAAATTTCCACAGATACGCAGTATTTT	CASSATGGQISTDTQYF
TRBD2	TRBJ2-3	NA	TRBV5-1	TGCGCCAGCAGCCCCTCTAGCGGGGCCAGCACAGATACGCAGTATTTT	CASSPSSGASTDTQYF
NA	TRBJ2-7	few	TRBV29-1	TGCAGCGTTCAAACAGGGTACGAGCAGTACTTC	CSVQTGYEQYF
NA	TRBJ2-1	few	TRBV6-2/TRBV6-3	TGTGCCAGCAGTTTACCGGCCTACCGAACGAACAATGAGCAGTTCTTC	CASSLPAYRTNNEQFF
TRBD1	TRBJ2-7	NA	TRBV7-3	TGTGCCAGCAGTCACGGACAGGGCTACGAGCAGTACTTC	CASSHGQGYEQYF
TRBD2	TRBJ2-3	many	TRBV20-1	TGCAGTGCTAGTCTACCTAGCGGGGTGTCTGATACGCAGTATTTT	CSASLPSGVSDTQYF
NA	TRBJ1-1	few	TRBV12-3/TRBV12-4	TGTGCCAGCAGTTTCCCACAGATGAACACTGAAGCTTTCTTT	CASSFPQMNTEAFF
TRBD2	TRBJ2-1	NA	TRBV20-1	TGCAGTGCTAGACGCCCTACTAGCGGGGCCTACAATGAGCAGTTCTTC	CSARRPTSGAYNEQFF
TRBD1	TRBJ1-1	NA	TRBV11-2	TGTGCCAGCAGTTTGGCGGGACAGGGGAACACTGAAGCTTTCTTT	CASSLAGQGNTEAFF
TRBD1	TRBJ2-2	NA	TRBV28	TGTGCCAGCGAACAGGGGGCAGGTACCGGGGAGCTGTTTTTT	CASEQGAGTGELFF
NA	TRBJ1-4	few	TRBV4-3	TGCGCCAGCAGCCAAGATACAGGGTTGAGACTGTTTTTT	CASSQDTGLRLFF
TRBD1	TRBJ1-5	NA	TRBV6-2/TRBV6-3	TGTGCCAGCAGCCGGACAGGGGGAGGCATAAGCAATCAGCCCCAGCATTTT	CASSRTGGGISNQPQHF
TRBD1	TRBJ2-1	NA	TRBV5-1	TGCGCCAGCAGCTCAATCGGGACAGGGGGCAATGAGCAGTTCTTC	CASSSIGTGGNEQFF